The 25 T cell receptor beta chains listed next were all sequenced from one sample in a study of blood T cell repertoires in COVID-19. The repertoire was sequenced with immunoSEQ multiplex PCR; TCRdb's copy has only in-frame clones and lacks some. The table includes 200,000 to 250,000 clones, 65% to 90% detected once. Input material: PBMCs or T cells enriched from blood (not recorded which). These receptors all come from a woman between 50 and 59 years old with acute COVID-19.

This sequence joins TRBV7-9 and TRBJ2-7, with a possible D match to TRBD1 (7 bases). CDR3 size: 14 residues. V lost 1 base, J lost 5 bases, and 12 bases lay in between. The germline gives CDR1 SEHNR, CDR2 FQNEAQ (reference sequence). CDR3 sequence reads: CASSLVGGGNEQYF. In DNA, the CDR3 is TGTGCCAGCAGCTTAGTAGGGGGCGGGAACGAGCAGTACTTC.

The chain combines TRBV12-3 or TRBV12-4 with TRBJ1-3; the match to TRBD1 covers 7 bases. With 5 bases clipped from V and 8 bases from J, the junction kept 3 bases outside the gene matches. This CDR3 contains 12 residues. DNA of the CDR3: TGTGCCAGCAGTCCACAGGGGTACACCATATATTTT. Translated: CASSPQGYTIYF.

The genes are TRBV3-1 (or the pseudogene TRBV3-2) and TRBJ2-1; 13 bases fit TRBD2. The CDR3 sequence is 18 residues long. The V gene end was trimmed by 1 base and the J gene end by 6 bases; junction bases not matched to a gene: 9. Germline V CDR1 and CDR2: LGHDT, YNNKEL (reference sequence). CDR3 sequence reads: CASSQGPPGLAGTNEQFF. DNA for the CDR3: TGTGCCAGCAGCCAAGGTCCCCCGGGACTAGCGGGGACCAATGAGCAGTTCTTC.

This chain connects TRBV19 to TRBJ2-5, with 9 bases that match TRBD1. V lost 5 bases and J lost 5; bases outside the gene matches: 9. The germline gives CDR1 LNHDA, CDR2 SQIVND (reference sequence). The CDR3 runs to 15 residues. CDR3 DNA: TGTGCCAGTAGTCCGGGACAGGGAGGGAGGGAGACCCAGTACTTC. Protein sequence: CASSPGQGGRETQYF.

The chain joins TRBV6-6 to TRBJ2-7; D is perhaps TRBD1 (6 bases). V lost 3 bases, J lost 6 bases, and 21 bases lay in between. Germline loops: CDR1 MNHNY, CDR2 SVGAGI (reference sequence). The CDR3 is made up of 16 amino acids. The chain's CDR3 is CASSYSPSEQGSEQYF. The DNA for the CDR3 is TGTGCCAGCAGTTATAGCCCCTCGGAACAGGGCTCCGAGCAGTACTTC.

This chain uses TRBV5-1 with TRBJ2-5; tentatively, D is TRBD2 (6 bases). Trimming removed 0 bases from V and 5 bases from J, with 14 bases in between. In germline, CDR1 is SGHRS, CDR2 YFSETQ. CDR3 length: 15 amino acids. The CDR3 region has the DNA TGCGCCAGCAGCTTGGCCGGACTTGGAGGGGAGACCCAGTACTTC. Translated, it gives CASSLAGLGGETQYF.

This clone appeared a single time. The J gene is TRBJ2-1, the V gene TRBV28; TRBD1 matches at 10 bases. The CDR3 extends over 15 amino acids. Per the germline V gene, CDR1 is MDHEN and CDR2 is SYDVKM. V lost 2 bases to trimming and J lost 6 bases; unmatched junction nucleotides: 4. The CDR3 sequence is CASSLGGTGANEQFF. The CDR3 DNA sequence: TGTGCCAGCAGTTTAGGAGGGACAGGGGCCAATGAGCAGTTCTTC. Full variable domain (missing parts from reference TRBV28 and TRBJ2-1): DVKVTQSSRYLVKRTGEKVFLECVQDMDHENMFWYRQDPGLGLRLIYFSYDVKMKEKGDIPEGYSVSREKKERFSLILESASTNQTSMYLCASSLGGTGANEQFFGPGTRLTVL.

The V and J genes are TRBV11-2 and TRBJ2-7; 9 bases align to TRBD1. Germline-derived CDR1 and CDR2 are SGHAT and FQNNGV. V shed 4 bases and J 1 base; nucleotides not matched to a gene: 5. CDR3 length equals 15 residues. The chain's CDR3 is CASSSPDRGSYEQYF. The CDR3 bases are TGTGCCAGCAGCTCCCCCGACAGGGGGTCCTACGAGCAGTACTTC.

J is TRBJ2-2 and V is TRBV3-1 (or the pseudogene TRBV3-2), with 11 bases lining up with TRBD1. The germline gives CDR1 LGHDT, CDR2 YNNKEL (reference sequence). V lost 4 bases, J lost 7 bases, and 8 bases stayed unmatched. The CDR3 totals 16 residues. This chain's CDR3 is CASSLRDRGFSGELFF. CDR3 DNA: TGTGCCAGCAGCCTACGGGACAGGGGGTTCAGCGGGGAGCTGTTTTTT.

V gene TRBV7-2 combines with J gene TRBJ2-2, with a weak D call TRBD2 (7 bases). Germline CDR1 is SGHTA and CDR2 is FQGNSA. V shed 5 bases and J shed 6 bases, with 22 bases lying between them. CDR3 length: 17 residues. As DNA, the CDR3 is TGTGCCAGCAGCCCGAGAGGGGGGCGGGGGATGGCCGGGGAGCTGTTTTTT. Encoded protein: CASSPRGGRGMAGELFF. Full variable domain (outside the CDR3, taken from reference TRBV7-2 and TRBJ2-2): GAGVSQSPSNKVTEKGKDVELRCDPISGHTALYWYRQSLGQGLEFLIYFQGNSAPDKSGLPSDRFSAERTGGSVSTLTIQRTQQEDSAVYLCASSPRGGRGMAGELFFGEGSRLTVL.

The CDR3: CASSLEPGLLNTEAFF. The DNA for the CDR3 is TGCGCCAGCAGCTTGGAACCGGGACTCTTGAACACTGAAGCTTTCTTT. V gene TRBV5-1 combines with J gene TRBJ1-1; TRBD1 is a possible D gene (5 bases). V was pared by 0 bases and J by 0 bases, with 12 bases between. Germline lookup yields CDR1 SGHRS and CDR2 YFSETQ. The CDR3 covers 16 residues.

This clone appeared a single time. The genes are TRBV18 and TRBJ2-7, with 11 bases identical to TRBD1. This CDR3 is 16 amino acids long. Losses at the gene ends were 4 bases for V and 2 bases for J; bases not matched to a gene: 7. The V gene's germline CDR1 is KGHSH and CDR2 LQKENI. The CDR3 sequence is CASSLQGQGDPYEQYF. CDR3 nucleotide sequence: TGTGCCAGCTCACTCCAGGGACAGGGGGATCCCTACGAGCAGTACTTC.

V is TRBV20-1 and J is TRBJ1-2; D is ambiguous. V was shortened by 4 bases and J by 8 bases, with 8 bases between the two germline ends. The germline CDR1 and CDR2 sequences are DFQATT and SNEGSKA (reference sequence). The CDR3 covers 10 residues. In nucleotides, the CDR3 is TGCAGTGCTACGGTCTTCGGCTACACCTTC. Protein sequence: CSATVFGYTF.

The chain links TRBV5-1 to TRBJ2-7; tentative D call: TRBD1 (6 bases). CDR1 and CDR2 (germline): SGHRS, YFSETQ. The CDR3 has 14 residues. The V end lost 1 base, the J end lost 3 bases, and 11 bases lay between the germline ends. The CDR3 nucleotides are TGCGCCAGCAGCTTGATGGACAGTTACTACGAGCAGTACTTC. This encodes CASSLMDSYYEQYF.

The V and J genes are TRBV9 and TRBJ2-5, with D maybe TRBD2 (6 bases). Trimming took off 0 bases at V and 4 bases at J, with 13 bases between the two ends. The germline V gene encodes CDR1 SGDLS and CDR2 YYNGEE. The CDR3 is made up of 15 amino acids. CDR3 in DNA: TGTGCCAGCAGCGTAGTCGGGGGAGGTGGAGAGACCCAGTACTTC. Translated: CASSVVGGGGETQYF.

The V call is TRBV5-3, the J call TRBJ2-3; 11 bases are shared with TRBD2. TRBV5-3 is filed as an ORF, its function uncertain. With 0 bases clipped from V and 3 bases from J, the junction kept 6 bases outside the gene matches. The CDR3 length is 17 residues. The CDR3 sequence is CARSLVASGGLTDTQYF. CDR3 bases: TGTGCCAGAAGCTTGGTGGCTAGCGGGGGGTTAACAGATACGCAGTATTTT.

The chain links TRBV6-5 to TRBJ1-2, with D possibly TRBD1 on 5 matching bases. CDR1 is MNHEY and CDR2 is SVGAGI in the germline V gene. This CDR3 is 14 amino acids long. The V end lost 7 bases, the J end lost 0 bases, and 12 bases lay between the germline ends. This CDR3 reads CASIGLGANYGYTF. CDR3 DNA: TGTGCCAGCATTGGGTTAGGGGCTAACTATGGCTACACCTTC.

J is TRBJ1-4 and V is TRBV5-1, with TRBD1 matching over 8 bases. The CDR3 runs 16 residues. Germline V gives CDR1 SGHRS, CDR2 YFSETQ. Germline trimming cut 4 bases from V and 5 bases from J; bases unmatched to any gene: 10. CDR3 in DNA: TGCGCCAGCAGCAGGACCGGGACAGGTTACAATGAAAAACTGTTTTTT. Translated, it gives CASSRTGTGYNEKLFF.

The rearrangement uses TRBV18 and TRBJ2-2, with D hard to call. The V and J ends lost 2 bases and 3 bases respectively, with 10 bases between them. This CDR3 is 15 amino acids long. The germline V gene has CDR1 KGHSH and CDR2 LQKENI. In DNA, the CDR3 is TGTGCCAGCTCACCATTAGCCAGCCACACCGGGGAGCTGTTTTTT. Translating gives CASSPLASHTGELFF.

The chain joins TRBV3-1 (or the pseudogene TRBV3-2) to TRBJ2-1, with 7 bases aligning to TRBD1. CDR3 length equals 16 residues. The V gene end was trimmed by 0 bases and the J gene end by 2 bases; junction bases not matched to a gene: 4. Germline V gene data show CDR1 as LGHDT and CDR2 as YNNKEL (reference sequence). In nucleotides, the CDR3 is TGTGCCAGCAGCCAAGATACGAGGGGGCCCTACAATGAGCAGTTCTTC. It codes for CASSQDTRGPYNEQFF.

The chain joins TRBV2 to TRBJ2-2, with 9 bases aligning to TRBD1. The germline gives CDR1 SNHLY, CDR2 FYNNEI. This CDR3 has 16 residues. With V trimmed by 4 bases and J by 5 bases, 8 bases remained unmatched. The CDR3 DNA reads as TGTGCCAGCAGTGGGGGACAGGGATGGAGGACCGGGGAGCTGTTTTTT. Translating gives CASSGGQGWRTGELFF.

The chain has TRBV2 and TRBJ2-4; D may be TRBD1 (6 bases). Trimming took off 5 bases at V and 7 bases at J, with 15 bases between the two ends. The germline V gene encodes CDR1 SNHLY and CDR2 FYNNEI. The CDR3 is 14 residues long. CDR3 in DNA: TGTGCCAGCAGTCAAGAACGAACAGGGAACATTCAGTACTTC. Translation: CASSQERTGNIQYF.

The chain carries TRBV19 and TRBJ2-3; 10 nucleotides line up with TRBD1. The germline CDR1 and CDR2 sequences are LNHDA and SQIVND (reference sequence). The V and J ends lost 5 bases and 1 base, in that order; junction bases with no gene match: 3. This CDR3 region has 15 residues. CDR3 amino acids: CASSSGTGGTDTQYF. The CDR3 DNA is TGTGCCAGTAGTTCAGGGACAGGGGGCACAGATACGCAGTATTTT. Full variable domain (remainder filled in from reference TRBV19 and TRBJ2-3): DGGITQSPKYLFRKEGQNVTLSCEQNLNHDAMYWYRQDPGQGLRLIYYSQIVNDFQKGDIAEGYSVSREKKESFPLTVTSAQKNPTAFYLCASSSGTGGTDTQYFGPGTRLTVL.

The genes are TRBV7-2 and TRBJ2-1, with TRBD2 matching over 12 bases. V gave up 5 bases and J gave up 8 bases; unmatched junction bases: 7. CDR1 and CDR2 (germline): SGHTA, FQGNSA. The CDR3 sequence is 15 residues long. CDR3 sequence: CASSQSSGRVDEQFF. As DNA, the CDR3 is TGTGCCAGCAGCCAATCTAGCGGGAGGGTAGATGAGCAGTTCTTC.

This chain uses TRBV7-2 with TRBJ2-3; 10 nucleotides agree with TRBD2. Trimming took 8 bases from V and 0 from J; bases not matched to a gene: 5. Looked up from germline, CDR1 is SGHTA and CDR2 is FQGNSA. The CDR3 contains 15 residues. CDR3 coding DNA: TGTGCCAGCGCAACTAGCGGGGTTAGCACAGATACGCAGTATTTT. Translating it yields CASATSGVSTDTQYF.